The 26 T cell receptor beta chains below were found in one sample sequenced in a study of blood T cell repertoires in COVID-19. The repertoire was sequenced with immunoSEQ multiplex PCR; TCRdb's copy has only in-frame clones and lacks some. The sample holds 400,000 to 450,000 clones; 70% to 90% are singletons and the top ten take roughly 0.78%. Sample: peripheral blood. The receptors derive from a young man with COVID-19, enrolled during active disease.

This clone appeared a single time. This rearrangement joins TRBV7-8 to TRBJ1-1; D not certain. The CDR3 extends over 14 amino acids. Trimming removed 5 bases from V and 3 bases from J, with 13 bases in between. Germline loops: CDR1 SGHVS, CDR2 FQNEAQ. CDR3 in DNA: TGTGCCAGCAGCCAAACTCAAGAGTACACTGAAGCTTTCTTT. Protein: CASSQTQEYTEAFF.

The V and J genes are TRBV29-1 and TRBJ2-2; D unresolved. V shed 4 bases and J shed 1 base, with 4 bases lying between them. This CDR3 comprises 12 residues. In germline, CDR1 is SQVTM, CDR2 ANQGSEA. CDR3 protein: CSVGLNTGELFF. The DNA for the CDR3 is TGCAGCGTTGGGCTGAACACCGGGGAGCTGTTTTTT.

The V gene is TRBV5-4, the J gene TRBJ2-3, with 7 nucleotides matching TRBD2. Germline CDR1 SGHNT, CDR2 YYREEE (reference sequence). V lost 0 bases and J lost 2; bases outside the gene matches: 3. The CDR3 loop spans 15 amino acids. DNA of the CDR3: TGTGCCAGCAGCTTGGATGCGGGGGACACAGATACGCAGTATTTT. It translates to CASSLDAGDTDTQYF.

The chain uses TRBV29-1 and TRBJ2-7, with D tentatively TRBD1 (6 bases). The ends were cut back, 7 bases at V and 4 bases at J, with 11 bases in the middle. Germline loops: CDR1 SQVTM, CDR2 ANQGSEA. CDR3 length: 11 amino acids. CDR3 nucleotides: TGCAGCGCCGATCAGGGGTACGAGCAGTACTTC. Its translation is CSADQGYEQYF.

V is TRBV27 and J is TRBJ1-4; D is ambiguous. V was cut by 3 bases and J by 7 bases, with 9 bases left in between. The CDR3 runs 13 residues. CDR1 is MNHEY, CDR2 SMNVEV, per germline (reference sequence). The CDR3 nucleotides are TGTGCCAGCAGTTTCCAGGTCGGTGAAAAACTGTTTTTT. Translated: CASSFQVGEKLFF.

The gene calls are TRBV13 and TRBJ1-1, with D possibly matching TRBD1 (5 bases). With 1 base removed from V and 3 bases from J, the gap between germline ends came to 9 bases. Per germline, CDR1 PRHDT and CDR2 FYEKMQ (reference sequence). The length of the CDR3 is 14 residues. CDR3 DNA: TGTGCCAGCAGCTTAGAGGAAGGGGACACTGAAGCTTTCTTT. Its translation: CASSLEEGDTEAFF.

The V and J genes are TRBV9 and TRBJ2-1; weak D call: TRBD2 (5 bases). Trimming removed 0 bases from V and 6 bases from J, with 13 bases in between. Germline V lookup: CDR1 SGDLS, CDR2 YYNGEE. The CDR3 extends over 15 amino acids. The CDR3 sequence: CASSVGVSGFNEQFF. The CDR3 DNA reads as TGTGCCAGCAGCGTAGGGGTTTCGGGGTTCAATGAGCAGTTCTTC.

V is TRBV27 and J is TRBJ2-7; 8 positions agree with TRBD1. Germline V lookup: CDR1 MNHEY, CDR2 SMNVEV (reference sequence). This CDR3 spans 14 amino acids. After removal of 3 bases from V and 6 bases from J, the junction contained 7 bases not matched to a gene. CDR3 sequence (DNA): TGTGCCAGCAGTTTCCGGACAGGGAGGTCCGAGCAGTACTTC. Its protein is CASSFRTGRSEQYF.

The rearrangement joins TRBV6-5 to TRBJ2-3; tentative D call: TRBD1 (6 bases). The CDR3 length is 13 residues. Germline CDR1 is MNHEY and CDR2 is SVGAGI. V lost 6 bases, J lost 5 bases, and 12 bases lay in between. The CDR3 here is CASSAPGVDTQYF. The DNA for the CDR3 is TGTGCCAGCAGCGCGCCAGGGGTAGATACGCAGTATTTT.

V is TRBV10-1 and J is TRBJ2-7; D is uncertain. V shed 0 bases and J shed 0 bases, with 9 bases lying between them. The CDR3 is made up of 15 amino acids. The germline CDR1 and CDR2 sequences are WNHNN and SYGVQD (reference sequence). The CDR3 is CASSESRHASYEQYF. The CDR3 nucleotides are TGCGCCAGCAGTGAGTCGCGGCATGCCTCCTACGAGCAGTACTTC.

V gene TRBV6-2 or TRBV6-3 combines with J gene TRBJ2-7; D perhaps matches TRBD2 (6 bases). Germline-derived CDR1 and CDR2 are MNHEY and SVGEGT. V lost 6 bases and J 3 bases, leaving 12 bases between the germline ends. The CDR3 contains 13 residues. CDR3 region: CASSHGGIYEQYF. CDR3 nucleotide sequence: TGTGCCAGCAGCCACGGGGGAATCTACGAGCAGTACTTC.

The chain links TRBV7-8 to TRBJ2-1; 9 bases align to TRBD2. The trim removed 6 bases at V and 0 bases at J, leaving 18 bases unmatched. The CDR3 is 20 amino acids. Per germline, CDR1 SGHVS and CDR2 FQNEAQ. CDR3 nucleotide sequence: TGTGCCAGCAGGCAAGGCCTGTACTCGCGGGAGGGTAGCTCCTACAATGAGCAGTTCTTC. Translating it yields CASRQGLYSREGSSYNEQFF.

The chain employs TRBV7-9 and TRBJ2-7; D is perhaps TRBD1 (6 bases). Trimming cost V 7 bases and J 5 bases, with 18 bases left between them. This CDR3 contains 14 residues. Germline CDR1 is SEHNR and CDR2 is FQNEAQ (reference sequence). Here the CDR3 reads CASTPGQTKHEQYF. In DNA form, the CDR3 reads TGTGCCAGCACCCCGGGACAAACGAAACACGAGCAGTACTTC.

The V and J genes are TRBV20-1 and TRBJ2-3; TRBD2 matches at 7 bases. The V and J ends lost 3 bases and 4 bases, in that order; junction bases with no gene match: 16. Germline V gene sequence: CDR1 DFQATT, CDR2 SNEGSKA (reference sequence). There are 17 residues in the CDR3. This CDR3 is CSASLSRGSLGADTQYF. The CDR3 nucleotides are TGCAGTGCTAGTCTCTCCCGCGGGAGCTTGGGCGCAGATACGCAGTATTTT.

This sequence joins TRBV7-2 and TRBJ2-2; TRBD2 matches 10 bases. The V segment lost 7 bases and the J segment 4 bases; nucleotides outside the gene matches: 18. Germline V lookup: CDR1 SGHTA, CDR2 FQGNSA. The CDR3 sequence is 19 residues long. The CDR3 DNA is TGTGCCAGCACCCCCTCGGCTCGGCTAGCGGGGGCGGGCACCGGGGAGCTGTTTTTT. As protein: CASTPSARLAGAGTGELFF.

The chain joins TRBV3-1 (or the pseudogene TRBV3-2) to TRBJ2-1; 7 nucleotides line up with TRBD2. Per the germline V gene, CDR1 is LGHDT and CDR2 is YNNKEL (reference sequence). CDR3 length: 15 residues. The junction had 13 bases not matched to a gene; V was cut back by 6 bases and J by 8 bases. CDR3 protein: CASSQHRDYRDEQFF. The CDR3 DNA is TGTGCCAGCAGTCAACACCGGGACTACCGGGATGAGCAGTTCTTC.

The rearrangement uses TRBV5-5 and TRBJ2-3, with D possibly TRBD2 on 6 matching bases. CDR1 and CDR2 from the germline V gene are SGHKS and YYEKEE (reference sequence). This CDR3 is built from 15 residues. V was pared by 5 bases and J by 3 bases, with 16 bases between. For the CDR3, the DNA is TGTGCCAGCAGACGGGACTCCGGAGGAACAGATACGCAGTATTTT. The encoded protein is CASRRDSGGTDTQYF.

V is TRBV6-5 and J is TRBJ2-7; 7 bases line up with TRBD1. The CDR3 has 14 residues. CDR1 is MNHEY and CDR2 is SVGAGI in the germline V gene. V was pared by 5 bases and J by 5 bases, with 9 bases of the junction left unmatched. This chain's CDR3 is CASSIRDREDEQYF. For the CDR3, the DNA is TGTGCCAGCAGTATCCGCGACAGGGAAGACGAGCAGTACTTC.

This chain uses TRBV12-3 or TRBV12-4 with TRBJ1-2; 9 bases match TRBD1. V shed 6 bases and J 8 bases; nucleotides not matched to a gene: 7. The CDR3 length is 13 residues. For the CDR3, the DNA is TGTGCCAGCAGGGCGGGACAGGGTCTCGGCTACACCTTC. Its protein is CASRAGQGLGYTF.

The chain employs TRBV18 and TRBJ1-1; TRBD1 matches at 7 bases. Germline values: CDR1 KGHSH, CDR2 LQKENI. Trimming took 2 bases from V and 6 from J; bases not matched to a gene: 15. There are 17 residues in the CDR3. CDR3 in DNA: TGTGCCAGCTCACCAAAAACAGGGGATAGGGTCCGGTCTGAAGCTTTCTTT. Translated: CASSPKTGDRVRSEAFF. Combining the CDR3 with reference TRBV18 and TRBJ1-1 gives the whole variable domain NAGVMQNPRHLVRRRGQEARLRCSPMKGHSHVYWYRQLPEEGLKFMVYLQKENIIDESGMPKERFSAEFPKEGPSILRIQQVVRGDSAAYFCASSPKTGDRVRSEAFFGQGTRLTVV.

The chain employs TRBV3-1 (or the pseudogene TRBV3-2) and TRBJ1-2; the match to TRBD1 covers 7 bases. V shed 6 bases, J shed 2 bases, and the junction held 3 bases outside the gene matches. The CDR3 loop spans 13 amino acids. Germline V gene data show CDR1 as LGHDT and CDR2 as YNNKEL (reference sequence). CDR3 DNA: TGTGCCAGCAGAAGACAGGGCAACTATGGCTACACCTTC. It is translated as CASRRQGNYGYTF.

This chain connects TRBV5-8 to TRBJ2-3; 8 nucleotides agree with TRBD1. The CDR3 loop spans 15 amino acids. The germline gives CDR1 SGHTS, CDR2 YDEGEE. V shed 2 bases and J 5 bases; nucleotides not matched to a gene: 7. As DNA, the CDR3 is TGTGCCAGCAGCTTCCGACAGGGGTTCGGAGATACGCAGTATTTT. Translating it yields CASSFRQGFGDTQYF.

V is TRBV2 and J is TRBJ2-1; 14 bases agree with TRBD2. Trimming at V came to 5 bases and at J to 1 base, leaving 10 bases not matched to a gene. Looked up from germline, CDR1 is SNHLY and CDR2 is FYNNEI. The CDR3 is made up of 19 amino acids. The CDR3 DNA reads as TGTGCCAGCAGTCCCGTGACTAGCGGGAGGGCCTTGTCCTACAATGAGCAGTTCTTC. Amino acids: CASSPVTSGRALSYNEQFF.

The rearrangement uses TRBV4-1 and TRBJ2-1; D uncertain. There are 14 residues in the CDR3. Between the trimmed V and J ends, which lost 1 base and 7 bases, there was a span of 11 bases. CDR1 is MGHRA, CDR2 YSYEKL, per germline. CDR3: CASSQVLLLNEQFF. The DNA of the CDR3 is TGCGCCAGCAGCCAAGTTTTACTTCTGAATGAGCAGTTCTTC.

The genes are TRBV13 and TRBJ2-3; 7 bases line up with TRBD2. The trim removed 8 bases at V and 5 bases at J, leaving 10 bases unmatched. CDR1 is PRHDT and CDR2 is FYEKMQ in the germline V gene (reference sequence). The CDR3 loop spans 14 amino acids. Here the CDR3 DNA reads TGTGCCAGCGGGAGTAGCGGGTGGATAGATACGCAGTATTTT. It yields the protein CASGSSGWIDTQYF.

The V call is TRBV7-2, the J call TRBJ2-6; the match to TRBD1 covers 7 bases. V shed 4 bases, J shed 0 bases, and the junction held 12 bases outside the gene matches. CDR3 length equals 19 residues. From germline, CDR1 is SGHTA and CDR2 FQGNSA. The CDR3 spells CASSSPRTGLSSGANVLTF. CDR3 coding DNA: TGTGCCAGCAGCTCCCCTAGGACAGGTTTGAGCTCTGGGGCCAACGTCCTGACTTTC.